This TCR beta chain was captured in a study of a mutant IDH1 vaccine in newly diagnosed glioma. About the study: Initiation of the vaccine course occurred 4-6 weeks after radiotherapy alone, or alongside temozolomide cycles. Earlier therapy was either radiotherapy, temozolomide, or both, and most got both.

The time point here: week 5, during vaccination. Every vaccination contained 300 ug of the mutant IDH1 20-mer peptide and was paired with topical imiquimod. Of note for this clone: As yet, its antigen is unknown.

The assay was immunoSEQ multiplex PCR, and TCRdb's table has in-frame clones only and misses some. The table has fewer than 30,000 clones, about three quarters seen once. The receptor's source is a man aged 40-49 years with glioma. The sequencing here drew on PBMCs, taken from a glioma patient whose treatment included an IDH1 peptide vaccine.

As DNA, the CDR3 is TGTGCCAGCAGCTTGGGCCCCCCGGGTAATAATTCACCCCTCCACTTT. Its translation: CASSLGPPGNNSPLHF. V and J are TRBV5-5 and TRBJ1-6; no firm D call. Germline lookup yields CDR1 SGHKS and CDR2 YYEKEE (reference sequence). The CDR3 sequence is 16 residues long. V was shortened by 0 bases and J by 5 bases, with 12 bases between the two germline ends.